The 5 T cell receptor beta chains in this list originate from one sample, sequenced in a study of spatial heterogeneity in lung cancer. MiXCR was run by TCRdb on the 5' RACE reads, yielding one entry per CDR3 protein. The data hold over a thousand distinct CDR3 sequences, with under 13% observed a single time. The antigens these receptors bind are not known. Time point: sample taken at primary tumor resection. Overall study findings and caveats: Higher tumor mutation counts went along with higher counts of expanded intratumoral alpha and beta TCRs.

The sequencing used lung tumor tissue, collected at surgery. These receptors all stem from a female donor with early-stage non-small cell lung cancer.

As regards this clonotype: In a library made to pick up alpha chains, this beta chain is a stray read with a size that means little. The chain is built from TRBV3-1 and TRBJ2-1; 8 bases align to TRBD2. After removal of 0 bases from V and 9 bases from J, the junction contained 4 bases not matched to a gene. This CDR3 has 14 amino acids. Germline CDR1 reads LGHDT; CDR2 reads YNNKEL (reference sequence). The CDR3 region has the DNA TGTGCCAGCAGCCAAGAGTCGGGAGGGAGTGAGCAGTTCTTC. Translated, it gives CASSQESGGSEQFF.

This clonotype is categorized as large (0.1 to 1%). This beta chain is a stray read from a library made for alpha chains; its abundance is not meaningful. The V and J genes are TRBV7-2 and TRBJ2-7; TRBD1 matches 10 bases. This CDR3 region has 14 residues. V was clipped by 6 bases and J by 2 bases; unmatched bases: 4. The germline CDR1 and CDR2 sequences are SGHTA and FQGNSA. As DNA, the CDR3 is TGTGCCAGCAGAGTGGGACAGGGGACCTACGAGCAGTACTTC. It encodes CASRVGQGTYEQYF.

This clonotype is medium-sized by share. With the library built for alpha chains, this beta chain is off target and its frequency is not meaningful. The V gene is TRBV11-2, the J gene TRBJ2-1; TRBD2 aligns across 7 bases. This CDR3 has 16 residues. Germline CDR1 reads SGHAT; CDR2 reads FQNNGV. Germline trimming cut 4 bases from V and 0 bases from J; bases unmatched to any gene: 6. CDR3 in DNA: TGTGCCAGCAGCTGGGGGGGGTCAAGCTCCTACAATGAGCAGTTCTTC. Encoded protein: CASSWGGSSSYNEQFF.

By frequency in the sample, this clonotype is large. The library was designed around alpha chains, so this beta chain is a stray read whose abundance carries little weight. The chain is built from TRBV20-1 and TRBJ2-7, with 7 nucleotides matching TRBD2. Germline CDR1 and CDR2: DFQATT and SNEGSKA (reference sequence). The CDR3 extends over 12 amino acids. V was pared by 4 bases and J by 5 bases, with 5 bases of the junction left unmatched. CDR3 region: CSAIERGDEQYF. CDR3 sequence (DNA): TGCAGTGCTATAGAGCGGGGCGACGAGCAGTACTTC.

This clonotype is medium-sized within its sample. This beta chain lies outside the target of a library built for alpha chains; its clone size means little. The V gene is TRBV18, the J gene TRBJ1-5; TRBD1 matches at 8 bases. V was clipped by 5 bases and J by 7 bases; unmatched bases: 7. The CDR3 length is 14 residues. CDR1 and CDR2 (germline): KGHSH, LQKENI. Written as DNA, the CDR3 is TGTGCCAGCTCATACACAGGGGGACGACAGCCCCAGCATTTT. Protein product: CASSYTGGRQPQHF.